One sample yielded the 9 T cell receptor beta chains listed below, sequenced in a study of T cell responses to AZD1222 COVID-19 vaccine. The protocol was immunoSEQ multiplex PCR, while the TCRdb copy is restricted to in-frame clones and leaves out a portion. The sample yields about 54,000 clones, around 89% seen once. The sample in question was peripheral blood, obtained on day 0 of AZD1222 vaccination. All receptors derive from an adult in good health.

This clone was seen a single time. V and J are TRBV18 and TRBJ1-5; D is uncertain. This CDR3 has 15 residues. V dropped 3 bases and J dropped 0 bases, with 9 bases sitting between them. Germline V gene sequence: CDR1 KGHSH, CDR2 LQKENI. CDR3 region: CASSPEGYSNQPQHF. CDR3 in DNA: TGTGCCAGCTCACCGGAAGGATATAGCAATCAGCCCCAGCATTTT.

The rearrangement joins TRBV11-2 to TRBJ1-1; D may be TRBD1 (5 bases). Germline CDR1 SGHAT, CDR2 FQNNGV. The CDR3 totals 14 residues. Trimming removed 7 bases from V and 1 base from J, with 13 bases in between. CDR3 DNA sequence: TGTGCCAGCATCCACCTGGGGCCGAACACTGAAGCTTTCTTT. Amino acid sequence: CASIHLGPNTEAFF. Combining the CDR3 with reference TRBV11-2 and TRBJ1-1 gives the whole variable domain EAGVAQSPRYKIIEKRQSVAFWCNPISGHATLYWYQQILGQGPKLLIQFQNNGVVDDSQLPKDRFSAERLKGVDSTLKIQPAKLEDSAVYLCASIHLGPNTEAFFGQGTRLTVV.

CDR3 residues: CASSFLQVQNEQFF. In DNA, the CDR3 is TGTGCCAGCAGTTTTTTGCAGGTTCAGAATGAGCAGTTCTTC. This chain joins TRBV27 and TRBJ2-1; D remains unclear. Germline V gene sequence: CDR1 MNHEY, CDR2 SMNVEV (reference sequence). Trimming took 3 bases from V and 7 from J, leaving 13 bases between them. The CDR3 extends over 14 amino acids.

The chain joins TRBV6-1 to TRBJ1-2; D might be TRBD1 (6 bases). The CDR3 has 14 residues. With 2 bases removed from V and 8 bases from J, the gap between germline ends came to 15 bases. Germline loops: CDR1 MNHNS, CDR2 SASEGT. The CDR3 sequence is CASSETGQSSGYTF. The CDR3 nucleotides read TGTGCCAGCAGTGAAACAGGGCAATCGTCCGGCTACACCTTC.

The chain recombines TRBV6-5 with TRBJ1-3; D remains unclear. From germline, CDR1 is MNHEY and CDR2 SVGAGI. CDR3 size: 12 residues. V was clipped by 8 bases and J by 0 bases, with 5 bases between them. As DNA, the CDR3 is TGTGCCAGCCTCAGCTCTGGAAACACCATATATTTT. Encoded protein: CASLSSGNTIYF.

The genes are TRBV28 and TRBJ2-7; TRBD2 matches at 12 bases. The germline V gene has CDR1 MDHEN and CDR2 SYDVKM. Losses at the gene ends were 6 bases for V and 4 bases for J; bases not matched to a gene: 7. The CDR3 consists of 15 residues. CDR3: CASRPTSGSPYEQYF. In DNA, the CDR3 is TGTGCCAGCAGGCCGACTAGCGGGAGTCCGTACGAGCAGTACTTC.

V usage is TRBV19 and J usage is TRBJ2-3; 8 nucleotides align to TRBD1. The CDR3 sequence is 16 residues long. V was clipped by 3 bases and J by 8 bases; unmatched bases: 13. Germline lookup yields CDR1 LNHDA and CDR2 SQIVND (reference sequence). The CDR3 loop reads CASSIFPDRERGTQYF. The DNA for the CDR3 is TGTGCCAGTAGTATTTTCCCGGACAGGGAGCGAGGTACGCAGTATTTT.

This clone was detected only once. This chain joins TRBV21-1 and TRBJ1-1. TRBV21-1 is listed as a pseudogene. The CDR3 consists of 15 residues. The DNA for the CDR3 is TGTGCCAGCAGCAAATCTAGAAGGTGGGACACTGAAGCTTTCTTT. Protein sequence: CASSKSRRWDTEAFF.

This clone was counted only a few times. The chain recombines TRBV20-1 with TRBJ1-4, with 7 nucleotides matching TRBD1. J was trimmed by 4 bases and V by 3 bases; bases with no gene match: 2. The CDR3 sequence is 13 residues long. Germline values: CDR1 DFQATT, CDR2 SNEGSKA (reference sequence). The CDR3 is CSASRQGNEKLFF. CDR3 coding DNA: TGCAGTGCTAGTCGACAGGGTAATGAAAAACTGTTTTTT.